The sequence of this T cell receptor beta chain was determined in a study of T cells in localized non-small cell lung cancer. TCRdb's table, derived via immunoSEQ multiplex PCR, lists solely in-frame clones and lacks some. The sample includes 20,000 to 25,000 clones, less than 85% of them seen just once. V shed 1 base and J shed 1 base, with 10 bases lying between them. CDR3 length equals 15 residues. CDR1 and CDR2 from the germline V gene are MGHRA and YSYEKL. The specimen was peripheral blood, collected before any cancer treatment. The clonotype was recovered from a man between 40 and 69 years old with stage I lung adenocarcinoma. The rearrangement links TRBV4-1 to TRBJ1-2; the D is unclear. Here the CDR3 reads CASSQGQYLNYGYTF. CDR3 DNA sequence: TGCGCCAGCAGCCAAGGCCAGTACCTTAACTATGGCTACACCTTC.